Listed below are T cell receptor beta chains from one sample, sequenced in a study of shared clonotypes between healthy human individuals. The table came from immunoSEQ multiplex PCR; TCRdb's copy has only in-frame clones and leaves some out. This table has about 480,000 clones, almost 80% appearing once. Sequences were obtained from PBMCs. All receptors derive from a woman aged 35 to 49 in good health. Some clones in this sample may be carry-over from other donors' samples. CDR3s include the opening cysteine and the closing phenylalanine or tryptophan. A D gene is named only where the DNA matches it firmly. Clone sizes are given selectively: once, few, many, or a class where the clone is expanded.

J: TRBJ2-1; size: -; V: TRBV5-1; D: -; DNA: TGCGCCAGCAGCTTGGTAGGTAGCGAGTACAATGAGCAGTTCTTC; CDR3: CASSLVGSEYNEQFF
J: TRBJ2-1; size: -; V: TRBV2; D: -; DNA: TGTGCCAGCAATCCTGTGGGACTCGCACTTTCCAGCTCCTACAATGAGCAGTTCTTC; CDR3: CASNPVGLALSSSYNEQFF
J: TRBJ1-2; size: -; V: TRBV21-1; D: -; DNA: TGTGCCAGCAGCAAGCGGGACAGGGCGGCCTATGGCTACACCTTC; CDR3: CASSKRDRAAYGYTF
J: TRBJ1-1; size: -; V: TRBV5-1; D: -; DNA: TGCGCCAGCAGCTTGGGATATACAGGCCTGAACACTGAAGCTTTCTTT; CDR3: CASSLGYTGLNTEAFF
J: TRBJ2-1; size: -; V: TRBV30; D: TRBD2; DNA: TGTGCCTGGAGTGTTGGACTAGCGTCTAAGTTCTTC; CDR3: CAWSVGLASKFF
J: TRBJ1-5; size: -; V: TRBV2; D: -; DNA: TGTGCCAGCAGTGCGGGGTCAGGGAGAGCCAATCAGCCCCAGCATTTT; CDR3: CASSAGSGRANQPQHF
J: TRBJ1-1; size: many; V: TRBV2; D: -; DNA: TGTGCCAGCTCAGACCAGGGAAGCACTGAAGCTTTCTTT; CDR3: CASSDQGSTEAFF
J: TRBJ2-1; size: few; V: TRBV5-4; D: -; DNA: TGTGCCAGCAGCTCAACTAGTGAGCAGTTCTTC; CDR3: CASSSTSEQFF
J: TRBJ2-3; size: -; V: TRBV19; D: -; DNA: TGTGCCAGTAGGGGATGGACGCAGTATTTT; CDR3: CASRGWTQYF
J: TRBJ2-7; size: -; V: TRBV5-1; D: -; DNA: TGCGCCAGCAGCTCCGGAGCGTTCAGCTCCTACGAGCAGTACTTC; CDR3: CASSSGAFSSYEQYF
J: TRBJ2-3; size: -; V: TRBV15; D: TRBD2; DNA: TGTGCCACCAGCAGAGACACGGTAGCGGGAGGGTCAGATACGCAGTATTTT; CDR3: CATSRDTVAGGSDTQYF
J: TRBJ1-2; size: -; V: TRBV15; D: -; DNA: TGTGCCACCAGCAGGAACAGAGGATATGGCTACACCTTC; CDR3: CATSRNRGYGYTF
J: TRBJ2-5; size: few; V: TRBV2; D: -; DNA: TGTGCCAGCAGTGGGCGGGACCAAGAGACCCAGTACTTC; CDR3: CASSGRDQETQYF
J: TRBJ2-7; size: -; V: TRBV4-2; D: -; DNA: TGTGCCAGCAGCCAAGCCCAGGGTCCCTACGAGCAGTACTTC; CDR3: CASSQAQGPYEQYF
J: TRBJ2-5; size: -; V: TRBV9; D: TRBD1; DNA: TGTGCCAGCCGAAAAGGAGCAGGGGGCCGTGGGGAGACCCAGTACTTC; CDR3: CASRKGAGGRGETQYF
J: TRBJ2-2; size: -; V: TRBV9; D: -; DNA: TGTGCCAGCAGCCCTCAGCCGGGACTCACGATGACCGGGGAGCTGTTTTTT; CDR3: CASSPQPGLTMTGELFF
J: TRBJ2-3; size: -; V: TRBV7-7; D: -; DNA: TGTGCCAGCAGCTTAGGAACCGGGAGAACAGATACGCAGTATTTT; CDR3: CASSLGTGRTDTQYF
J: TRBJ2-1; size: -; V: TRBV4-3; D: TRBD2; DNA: TGCGCCAGCAGCCCAGGGACTAGCGGATACAATGAGCAGTTCTTC; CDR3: CASSPGTSGYNEQFF
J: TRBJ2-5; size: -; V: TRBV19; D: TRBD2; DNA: TGTGCCAGTAGTAAGAGCGGGATACGGCAGGAGACCCAGTACTTC; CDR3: CASSKSGIRQETQYF
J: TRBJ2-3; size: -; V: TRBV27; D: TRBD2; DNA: TGTGCCAGCAGTCCGGGCGCGGGAGGGGTTACAGATACGCAGTATTTT; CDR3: CASSPGAGGVTDTQYF
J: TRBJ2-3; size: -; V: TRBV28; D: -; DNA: TGTGCCAGCAGCATTCCTTGGCCCACAGATACGCAGTATTTT; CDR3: CASSIPWPTDTQYF
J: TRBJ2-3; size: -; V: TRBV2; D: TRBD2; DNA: TGTGCCAGCAGGCGTTTAGCGGGCACGCAGTATTTT; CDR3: CASRRLAGTQYF
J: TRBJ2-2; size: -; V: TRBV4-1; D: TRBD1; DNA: TGCGCCAGCTTAGGACAGGGGAACACCTGGGAGCTGTTTTTT; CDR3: CASLGQGNTWELFF
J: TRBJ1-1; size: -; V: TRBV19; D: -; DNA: TGTGCCAGTAGTTATAGGGGAGGGGCTGAAGCTTTCTTT; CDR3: CASSYRGGAEAFF
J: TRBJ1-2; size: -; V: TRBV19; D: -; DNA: TGTGCCAGTAGTATAGACGGCCAGGGAGATGGCTACACCTTC; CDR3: CASSIDGQGDGYTF
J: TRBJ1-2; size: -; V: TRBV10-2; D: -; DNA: TGCGCCAGCAGTGAGTCAGTGGACCGTAAAGTAGACTATGGCTACACCTTC; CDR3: CASSESVDRKVDYGYTF
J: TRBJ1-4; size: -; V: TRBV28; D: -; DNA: TGTGCCAGCGGGGGCCGCCGATTTAATGAAAAACTGTTTTTT; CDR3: CASGGRRFNEKLFF
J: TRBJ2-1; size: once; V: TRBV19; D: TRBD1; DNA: TGTGCCAGTAGCAGGTTAGGGGGCGCGACCTACAATGAGCAGTTCTTC; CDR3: CASSRLGGATYNEQFF
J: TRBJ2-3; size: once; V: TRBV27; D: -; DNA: TGTGCCAGCAGAAAAACGGGGACAGATACGCAGTATTTT; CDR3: CASRKTGTDTQYF